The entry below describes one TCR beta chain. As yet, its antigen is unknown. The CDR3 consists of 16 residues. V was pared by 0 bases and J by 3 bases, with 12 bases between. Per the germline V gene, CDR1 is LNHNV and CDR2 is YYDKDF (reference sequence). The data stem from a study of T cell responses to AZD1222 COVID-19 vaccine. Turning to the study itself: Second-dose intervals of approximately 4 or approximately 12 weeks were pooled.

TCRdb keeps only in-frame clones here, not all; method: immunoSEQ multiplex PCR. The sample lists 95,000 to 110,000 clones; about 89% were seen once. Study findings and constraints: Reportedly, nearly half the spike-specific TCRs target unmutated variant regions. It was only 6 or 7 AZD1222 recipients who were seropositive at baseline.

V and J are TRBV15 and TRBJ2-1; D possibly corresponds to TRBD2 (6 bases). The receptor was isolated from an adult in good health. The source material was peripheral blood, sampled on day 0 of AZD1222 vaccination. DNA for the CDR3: TGTGCCACCAGCAGAGATTTGGGGGGATACTACAATGAGCAGTTCTTC. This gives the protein CATSRDLGGYYNEQFF.